Reported below is one T cell receptor beta chain. This specimen belongs to a study of spatial heterogeneity in lung cancer. For the study at large: Each unique TCR and UMI combination was seen more than ten times on average in raw reads.

CDR1 MDHEN and CDR2 SYDVKM come from the germline V gene. The CDR3 length is 16 residues. With 7 bases clipped from V and 4 bases from J, the junction kept 14 bases outside the gene matches. TCR cDNA molecules each had a unique molecular identifier. From the 5' RACE reads, TCRdb called clonotypes with MiXCR, one entry per CDR3 protein. This sample has 26,000 or so distinct CDR3 sequences; roughly 13% occur once, and the top ten carry approximately 25%. The time point is: sample taken at primary tumor resection. TCRs were sequenced from unsorted whole RNA of tumor, nontumor lung or PBMC. The chain has TRBV28 and TRBJ2-3, with 7 bases that match TRBD2. The source was PBMCs, collected at surgery. The TCR originated in a female donor with early-stage non-small cell lung cancer. The CDR3 loop reads CASTKASGVWADTQYF. The CDR3 DNA reads TGTGCCAGCACTAAGGCCAGCGGGGTTTGGGCAGATACGCAGTATTTT.